This T cell receptor beta chain was obtained from a study of PD-L1 blockade in urothelial cancer. Study-level background: Patients, treated from 2014 onward, received atezolizumab 1,200 mg intravenously every 3 weeks. Blood was analyzed 3 weeks (second dose) and 6 weeks after treatment start. Peripheral blood specimens exhibited a median yield of 141,255 T cells.

This clone was counted a single time. Documented time point: peripheral blood 6 weeks after treatment start. V lost 5 bases, J lost 5 bases, and 5 bases stayed unmatched. The CDR3 covers 14 residues. Germline V gives CDR1 MNHEY, CDR2 SVGAGI. TCR analog templates of synthetic origin were spiked into each PCR. The protocol was immunoSEQ multiplex PCR, while the TCRdb copy is restricted to in-frame clones and leaves out a portion. The table includes fewer than 85,000 clones, roughly 86% detected once. The origin of this receptor is a man between 60 and 75 years old with urothelial cancer. Specimen: PBMCs, collected around atezolizumab (anti-PD-L1) treatment. The genes are TRBV6-5 and TRBJ1-4; 7 nucleotides match TRBD1. The CDR3 sequence: CASSGWDSNEKLFF. The CDR3 region has the DNA TGTGCCAGCAGTGGATGGGACAGCAATGAAAAACTGTTTTTT.